These T cell receptor beta chains were read from a single sample in a study of blood T cells in healthy people across ages. TCRdb recomputed calls from the 5' RACE reads with MiXCR, one row per CDR3 protein. The table lists hundreds of thousands of distinct CDR3 sequences, approximately 30% of them singletons. The material sequenced was blood. Every receptor here comes from a woman of 80 years or more in good health. Both conserved end residues are part of each CDR3. Each record gives: D gene, V gene, clone size, J gene, CDR3 protein, CDR3 DNA. The D gene is left open where the match is weak. Expanded clones are given a class, and other clones once, few, many or no size at all.

>-|TRBV28|many|TRBJ1-1
CASSLNGALNTEAFF
TGTGCCAGCAGTTTAAACGGGGCCCTGAACACTGAAGCTTTCTTT
>-|TRBV9|-|TRBJ2-7
CASSGGPSSYEQYF
TGTGCCAGCAGCGGAGGTCCTAGCTCCTACGAGCAGTACTTC
>TRBD2|TRBV12-3/TRBV12-4|-|TRBJ2-3
CASIYPGTRGGGDTQYF
TGTGCCAGCATTTATCCTGGGACTAGAGGGGGGGGGGATACGCAGTATTTT
>-|TRBV10-3|-|TRBJ2-7
CAISDPRIPEQYF
TGTGCCATCAGTGACCCGCGAATCCCCGAGCAGTACTTC
>TRBD2|TRBV18|-|TRBJ2-7
CTSSPQGTSGPYEQYF
TGTACCAGCTCACCACAAGGGACTAGCGGCCCCTACGAGCAGTACTTC
>-|TRBV6-1|-|TRBJ2-4
CASSGGGEGDIQYF
TGTGCCAGCAGTGGGGGCGGGGAGGGGGACATTCAGTACTTC
>-|TRBV5-1|-|TRBJ1-1
CASSKGGGEAFF
TGCGCCAGCAGCAAGGGCGGGGGTGAAGCTTTCTTT
>TRBD1|TRBV20-1|many|TRBJ2-7
CSARAVLRGRDEQYF
TGCAGTGCTAGAGCCGTCCTCAGGGGGCGCGACGAGCAGTACTTC
>TRBD2|TRBV29-1|once|TRBJ2-1
CSVPGLANHEQFF
TGCAGCGTACCGGGACTAGCGAATCATGAGCAGTTCTTC
>TRBD1|TRBV5-1|-|TRBJ1-1
CASSLTGANTEAFF
TGCGCCAGCAGCTTGACAGGGGCGAACACTGAAGCTTTCTTT
>-|TRBV7-8|-|TRBJ2-1
CASSKPSGLSYNEQFF
TGTGCCAGCAGCAAACCAAGCGGACTCTCCTACAATGAGCAGTTCTTC
>TRBD1|TRBV5-1|many|TRBJ1-2
CASSPVGQANYGYTF
TGCGCCAGCAGCCCGGTGGGACAGGCTAACTATGGCTACACCTTC
>TRBD2|TRBV5-1|-|TRBJ2-3
CASSLGSGSPTDTQYF
TGCGCCAGCAGCTTGGGTAGCGGGAGCCCCACAGATACGCAGTATTTT
>-|TRBV5-1|many|TRBJ2-7
CASSPSGHLSSYEQYF
TGCGCCAGCAGCCCGTCGGGACATCTAAGCTCCTACGAGCAGTACTTC
>-|TRBV20-1|many|TRBJ1-6
CSAFGFLNSPLHF
TGCAGTGCTTTCGGATTCTTAAATTCACCCCTCCACTTT
>-|TRBV7-2|once|TRBJ2-1
CASSYTPYNEQFF
TGTGCCAGCAGCTACACCCCCTACAATGAGCAGTTCTTC
>-|TRBV7-2|once|TRBJ2-7
CASSLMGTSGYEQYF
TGTGCCAGCAGCTTAATGGGGACCAGCGGTTACGAGCAGTACTTC
>-|TRBV3-1|many|TRBJ2-1
CASSRTGAGSYNEQFF
TGTGCCAGCAGCCGAACAGGCGCAGGCTCCTACAATGAGCAGTTCTTC
>TRBD2|TRBV7-3|many|TRBJ2-3
CASSSSGAGVTDTQYF
TGTGCCAGCAGCTCTTCGGGAGCGGGGGTAACAGATACGCAGTATTTT
>TRBD1|TRBV11-2|-|TRBJ1-1
CASSPDRDRTEAFF
TGTGCCAGCAGCCCCGACAGGGACCGCACTGAAGCTTTCTTT
>-|TRBV9|many|TRBJ2-3
CASSVEFGGRTDTQYF
TGTGCCAGCAGCGTAGAATTTGGCGGTCGCACAGATACGCAGTATTTT
>TRBD2|TRBV18|few|TRBJ2-3
CASSPLGLAGGPSTDTQYF
TGTGCCAGCTCCCCTCTTGGACTAGCGGGGGGCCCCAGCACAGATACGCAGTATTTT
>TRBD1|TRBV7-2|-|TRBJ2-3
CASSLDGTGGKGDAQYF
TGTGCCAGCAGTTTAGACGGGACAGGGGGAAAGGGGGATGCGCAGTATTTT
>TRBD2|TRBV7-2|-|TRBJ2-5
CASSPTGLVGQETQYF
TGTGCCAGCAGCCCTACCGGACTAGTGGGGCAAGAGACCCAGTACTTC
>TRBD2|TRBV10-3|many|TRBJ2-1
CAIRWGGSYNEQFF
TGTGCCATCAGATGGGGGGGCTCCTACAATGAGCAGTTCTTC
>TRBD2|TRBV4-3|many|TRBJ2-5
CASSHDGGTSGEGETQYF
TGCGCCAGCAGCCATGACGGAGGGACTAGCGGGGAGGGGGAGACCCAGTACTTC
>-|TRBV30|-|TRBJ1-2
CAWSAAKDHGYTF
TGTGCCTGGAGTGCGGCAAAGGACCATGGCTACACCTTC
>-|TRBV7-2|few|TRBJ1-6
CASSLFGRSESPLHF
TGTGCCAGCAGCTTATTTGGGCGGTCCGAATCACCCCTCCACTTT
>TRBD1|TRBV30|-|TRBJ1-5
CAWSRDRGVGGPQHF
TGTGCCTGGAGCCGGGACAGGGGTGTTGGTGGGCCCCAGCATTTT
>-|TRBV7-2|many|TRBJ2-7
CASSLDDRIYEQYF
TGTGCCAGCAGCTTAGATGACAGGATCTACGAGCAGTACTTC
>-|TRBV10-3|many|TRBJ1-2
CAISEDNYGYTF
TGTGCCATCAGTGAGGACAACTATGGCTACACCTTC
>-|TRBV28|-|TRBJ1-6
CASSPQGGSYNSPLHF
TGTGCCAGCAGCCCACAGGGAGGCTCCTATAATTCACCCCTCCACTTT
>TRBD2|TRBV15|-|TRBJ2-7
CATSWGGVSYEQYF
TGTGCCACCAGCTGGGGGGGGGTTTCCTACGAGCAGTACTTC
>-|TRBV28|many|TRBJ2-7
CASSPPGSSLSYEQYF
TGTGCCAGCAGTCCCCCCGGGTCTTCCCTTTCATACGAGCAGTACTTC